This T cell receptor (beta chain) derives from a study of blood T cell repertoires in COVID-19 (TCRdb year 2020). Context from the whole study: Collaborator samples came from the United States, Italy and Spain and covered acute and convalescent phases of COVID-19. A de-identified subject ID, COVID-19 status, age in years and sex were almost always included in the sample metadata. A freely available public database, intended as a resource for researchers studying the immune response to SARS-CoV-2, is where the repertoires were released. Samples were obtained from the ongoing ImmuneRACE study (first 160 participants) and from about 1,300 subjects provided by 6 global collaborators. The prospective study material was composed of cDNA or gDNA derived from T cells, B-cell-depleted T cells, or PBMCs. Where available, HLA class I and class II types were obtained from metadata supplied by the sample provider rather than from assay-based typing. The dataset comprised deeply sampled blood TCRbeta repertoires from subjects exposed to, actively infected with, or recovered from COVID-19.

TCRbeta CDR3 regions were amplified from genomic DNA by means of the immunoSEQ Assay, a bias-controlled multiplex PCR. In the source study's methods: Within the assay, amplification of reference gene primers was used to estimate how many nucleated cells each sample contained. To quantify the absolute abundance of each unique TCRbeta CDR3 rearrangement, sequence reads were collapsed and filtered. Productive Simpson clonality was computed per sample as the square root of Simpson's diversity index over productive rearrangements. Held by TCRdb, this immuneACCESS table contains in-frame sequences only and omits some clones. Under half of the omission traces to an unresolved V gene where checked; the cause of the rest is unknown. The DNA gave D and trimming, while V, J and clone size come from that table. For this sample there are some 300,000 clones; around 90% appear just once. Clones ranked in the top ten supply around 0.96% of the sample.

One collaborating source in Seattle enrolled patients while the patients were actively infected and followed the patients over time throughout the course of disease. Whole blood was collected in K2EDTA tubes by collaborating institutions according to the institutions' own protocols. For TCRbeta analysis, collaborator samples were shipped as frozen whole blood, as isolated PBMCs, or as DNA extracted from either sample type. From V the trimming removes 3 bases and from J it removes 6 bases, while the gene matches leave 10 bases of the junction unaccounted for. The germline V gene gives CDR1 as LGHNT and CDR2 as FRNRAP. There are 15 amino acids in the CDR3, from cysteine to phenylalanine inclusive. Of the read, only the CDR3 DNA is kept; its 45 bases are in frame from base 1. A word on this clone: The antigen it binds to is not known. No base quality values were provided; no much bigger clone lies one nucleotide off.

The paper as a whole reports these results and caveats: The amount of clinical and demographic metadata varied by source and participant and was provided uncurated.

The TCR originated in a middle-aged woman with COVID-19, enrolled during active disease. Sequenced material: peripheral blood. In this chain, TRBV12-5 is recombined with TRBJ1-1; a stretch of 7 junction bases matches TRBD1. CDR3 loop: CASGLPLTGDPEAFF. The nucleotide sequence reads TGTGCTAGTGGTTTACCCCTAACAGGGGACCCTGAAGCTTTCTTT.